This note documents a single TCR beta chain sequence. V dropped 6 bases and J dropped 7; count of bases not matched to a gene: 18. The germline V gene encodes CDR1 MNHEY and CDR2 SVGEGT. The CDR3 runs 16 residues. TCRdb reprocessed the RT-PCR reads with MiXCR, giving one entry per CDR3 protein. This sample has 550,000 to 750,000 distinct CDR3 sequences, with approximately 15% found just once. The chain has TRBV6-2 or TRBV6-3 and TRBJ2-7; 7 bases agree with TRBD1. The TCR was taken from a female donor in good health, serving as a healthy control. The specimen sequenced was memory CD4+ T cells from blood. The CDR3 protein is CASSRSDRTTSSEQYF. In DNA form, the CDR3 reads TGTGCCAGCAGCCGTTCGGACAGGACGACATCCTCTGAGCAGTACTTC.